This T cell receptor beta chain was observed in a study of cytomegalovirus exposure and HLA in healthy donors (dated by TCRdb to the late 2010s). Study-wide context: An earlier analysis of about 560 of the donors reported roughly 300 Gb of sequence data and around 100 million unique TCR beta sequences obtained from around 180 million T cells. The genetic ancestry cluster associated with self-reported Caucasian donors included over 65% of the 300 to 450 genotyped donors. A later genetic analysis took genome-wide SNP genotypes for about three fifths of the roughly 700 donors and used that subset as a discovery cohort. Among about 390 genotyped donors of the cohort, an average of about 240,000 unique TCR beta nucleotide sequences were sequenced per donor, roughly 20% of them non-productive. Every repertoire in the discovery cohort had been generated on one and the same sequencing platform. Rather than using new phenotypic data, the later analysis identified candidate immune exposures from TCR beta sequences and from how often those sequences occurred across donors. HLA typing included class I and class II loci at four-digit resolution. The number of typed donors differed by locus: about 620-640 for A, B, C, DRB1 and DQB1; approximately 520 for DQA1; around 610 for DPA1; and roughly 490 for DPB1. To study patterns of TCR occurrence, a later analysis re-analyzed previously published TCR beta repertoires from 500 to 850 donors and added high-resolution HLA genotyping. An early release that covered some 640 HLA-typed donors contained approximately 300 gigabases of sequencing data and 85 million to 100 million unique TCR sequences. Donor age, sex, ethnicity and CMV serostatus were compiled alongside the repertoire data. The aim of the study was to test whether cataloging public T cell receptors could identify signatures of past pathogen exposure. The study profiled the T cell repertoires of approximately 700 subjects by immunosequencing and related them to cytomegalovirus serostatus. Along with the roughly 710-subject first cohort, a separate validation cohort of over a hundred different subjects was used. To predict cytomegalovirus infection status, the study brought together high-throughput TCR immunosequencing, statistical association of individual TCRs with disease status, and machine learning. About five DR-DQ haplotypes were handled as single units for association and clustering because linkage in the cohort was strong. An earlier analysis of 587 of the donors used high-throughput TCR beta sequencing to judge whether each TCR beta V gene segment behaved as functional or pseudogenic.

The library relied on the immunoSEQ multiplex PCR assay. For the multiplex PCR, a mixture combining 60 forward primers for TCR Vbeta segments and 13 reverse primers for TCR Jbeta segments was used. A multiplex PCR assay on genomic DNA amplified the CDR3 region of rearranged TCR beta genes. The Illumina HiSeq System was used to sequence the amplified TCR beta libraries as 87-base-pair reads. Concerning the study's data processing: Across the 700 or so repertoires, a later analysis counted about 81 million unique TCR beta chains, about 10 million of which were shared by at least two donors. Raw reads were error-corrected and collapsed into unique sequences with a nearest-neighbor algorithm that merged closely related sequences to remove PCR and sequencing errors. V, D and J gene segments were assigned by aligning CDR3 sequences to IMGT reference sequences. For a sequence to be retained, a match of at least six nucleotides to both a V gene segment and a J gene segment was required. Rearrangements were classified as productive when the CDR3 lacked stop codons and remained in frame with V and J, and all other rearrangements were classified as non-productive. CDR3 was defined by IMGT convention, running from the second conserved V-encoded cysteine to the conserved J-encoded phenylalanine. In an earlier analysis of around 640 of the donors, sequences lacking an unambiguous match to a single V gene segment were excluded. An earlier analysis of 587 of the donors called V segments functional above 56.7% productive rearrangements and segregating when the between-donor standard deviation exceeded 5%. A statistical classification framework was developed to diagnose cytomegalovirus status using the catalog of TCR beta chain sequences. A later analysis assigned V and J genes by comparing TCR nucleotide sequences with IMGT/GENE-DB human TR gene sequences. The TCRdist pipeline was used in a later analysis to assign CDR3 sequences and most-parsimonious VDJ recombination scenarios. In a later analysis, every TCR beta chain was defined by the combination of its CDR3 amino acid sequence and its V-gene family, and reads without a unique V-gene family were dropped. A later analysis removed 550 to 650 highly shared, low-generation-probability nucleotide sequences to deal with suspected cross-contamination and a sequencing artifact. In a later analysis, a clonal expansion index was calculated for each public chain from normalized within-repertoire ranks of inferred template counts. A later analysis computed generation probabilities with a VDJ recombination model fitted to out-of-frame rearrangements, and checked the results against IGoR. Hypergeometric tests were used in a later analysis to score TCR-TCR, TCR-HLA and TCR-CMV co-occurrence, with a repertoire-size bias correction applied to the TCR pairs. In a later analysis, false discovery rates were estimated by permuting HLA or CMV assignments 20 times. A later analysis grouped co-occurring TCRs with DBSCAN, adding TCRdist sequence similarity when clustering within HLA-allele-positive subsets. Repertoires with fewer than 30,000 or more than 120,000 public chains, plus five repertoires with anomalous nucleotide sharing, were excluded from co-occurrence clustering. What TCRdb holds here is the immuneACCESS table cut down to in-frame rearrangements. Part of the clones is not present; checked against another copy, under half of the missing clones reflect an unresolved V gene, and the others are unexplained. That table is the source of V, J and clone size, and D and trimming were worked out from the DNA. The sample table records fewer than 120,000 clones; 70% to 90% of these occur just once. About 1.8% of the sample comes from the top ten.

Trimming removed 4 bases from V and 5 bases from J; the gene matches leave 4 bases unexplained. Measured from the cysteine to the phenylalanine, the CDR3 is 13 residues long. Of the read, only the CDR3 DNA is kept; its 39 bases are in frame from base 1. The germline V gene yields SGDLS for CDR1 and YYNGEE for CDR2. Details on this clone: Its recognized antigen is unknown. Per-nucleotide qualities are absent, and no much larger clonotype sits a single base away.

Overall study outcomes, separate from this receptor: Most TCR sequences were observed very rarely across donors, whereas some public TCRs were present in many individuals. According to a later analysis, TCR association rates differed among HLA loci, with DRB1 alleles showing the most associated TCRs and HLA-C alleles showing the fewest. Some IMGT-functional V segments, including TRBV6-2 and TRBV6-3, could not be told apart with the 87-base-pair reads, so those segments were excluded. When HLA alleles, especially DR and DQ, strongly co-occurred, attributing TCR associations to individual alleles was difficult. Because counts were too low, about 17 rarely observed V segments, including chromosome 9 orphons, were excluded from the earlier analysis of several hundred of the donors. In a later genetic analysis, fewer N-insertions in productive TCRs were reported among donors in an Asian-associated ancestry cluster than the roughly 700-donor mean. Immune exposure information for the cohort was limited to CMV serostatus. Linkage disequilibrium might explain the correlated functional status among segregating V segments, but an unknown experimental factor could not be excluded. Cytomegalovirus status was reported to be diagnosed by the classifier with high specificity and sensitivity in both the original and validation cohorts. According to a later analysis, parvovirus B19, influenza, CMV and Epstein-Barr virus appeared linked to several top co-occurrence clusters. It was suggested by the authors that the approach could potentially be generalized to other disease states and immunological phenotypes. HLA typing was unavailable for some donors at each locus, so association tests used only the typed subset. Most CMV-associated TCR beta chains appeared to be HLA-restricted in a later analysis, and the HLA associations seemed to be driven largely by CMV exposure. In a later analysis, HLA-associated TCR beta chains showed more clonal expansion and lower generation probabilities than non-associated chains that were equally common. The study listed 164 TCR beta chains as associated with cytomegalovirus. In this cohort, only TCR beta chains were sequenced, and detectable features were limited by the absence of alpha or paired-chain data. In vitro tests confirmed that a few of the cytomegalovirus-associated TCR beta chains recognize cytomegalovirus antigens. A later genetic analysis associated a missense DCLRE1C variant with V-gene and J-gene trimming of TCR beta chains, and an independent cohort replicated the association. A cluster of highly shared sequence variants was judged likely to represent a technical artifact of the sequencing pipeline. In a later analysis, around 15,000 TCR beta sequences were associated with specific HLA alleles at a false discovery rate of 0.05. In an earlier analysis of around 500 of the donors, most TCR beta V segments appeared in productive rearrangements about 90% or about 30% of the time, broadly matching IMGT annotations. A further reported finding was that TCR beta sequences accurately predicted the HLA-A and HLA-B alleles for most subjects in the first cohort. The presence/absence analyses assumed that sequencing depth was roughly uniform across donors, and that assumption may not be true.

In total, 630 or so healthy bone marrow donors made up the cohort. All cohort members were sampled while nominally healthy, although unrecorded immune exposures were likely present. The donor tested CMV seronegative and was one of the 352 seronegative cohort members. A peripheral blood sample was collected from each donor, and TCR beta sequencing was performed on peripheral blood mononuclear cells. Genomic DNA extraction from the blood cell samples was performed with the Qiagen DNeasy Blood Extraction Kit. Here the chain combines TRBV9 and TRBJ2-7; 9 bases in the junction line up with TRBD1. The TCR comes from a middle-aged man in good health and CMV-seronegative. What was sequenced was PBMCs. The CDR3 loop reads CASSSGTGNEQYF. The nucleotide sequence reads as follows: TGTGCCAGCAGCTCCGGGACAGGGAACGAGCAGTACTTC.